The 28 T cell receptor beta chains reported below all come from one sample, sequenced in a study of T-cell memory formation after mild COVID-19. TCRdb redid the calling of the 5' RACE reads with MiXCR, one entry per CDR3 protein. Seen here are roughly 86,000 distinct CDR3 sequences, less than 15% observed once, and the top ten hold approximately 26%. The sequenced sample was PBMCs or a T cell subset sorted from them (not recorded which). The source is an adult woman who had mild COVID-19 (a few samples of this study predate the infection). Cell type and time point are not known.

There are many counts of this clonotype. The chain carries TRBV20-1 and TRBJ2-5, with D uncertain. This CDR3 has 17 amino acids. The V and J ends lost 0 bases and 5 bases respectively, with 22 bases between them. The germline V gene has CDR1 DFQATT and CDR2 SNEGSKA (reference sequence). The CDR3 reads CSARDQVGKVQEETQYF. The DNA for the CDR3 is TGCAGTGCTAGAGATCAGGTTGGGAAAGTCCAGGAGGAGACCCAGTACTTC.

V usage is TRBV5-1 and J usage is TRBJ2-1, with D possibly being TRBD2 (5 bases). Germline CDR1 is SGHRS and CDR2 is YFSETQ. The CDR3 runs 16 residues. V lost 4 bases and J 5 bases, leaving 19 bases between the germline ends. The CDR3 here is CASSGSGLPGDNEQFF. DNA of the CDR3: TGCGCCAGCAGCGGATCGGGCTTACCCGGGGACAATGAGCAGTTCTTC.

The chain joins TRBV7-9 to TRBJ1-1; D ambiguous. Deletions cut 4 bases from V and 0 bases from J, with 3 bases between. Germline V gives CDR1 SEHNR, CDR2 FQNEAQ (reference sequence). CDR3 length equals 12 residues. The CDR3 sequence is CASSWMNTEAFF. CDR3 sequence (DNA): TGTGCCAGCAGCTGGATGAACACTGAAGCTTTCTTT.

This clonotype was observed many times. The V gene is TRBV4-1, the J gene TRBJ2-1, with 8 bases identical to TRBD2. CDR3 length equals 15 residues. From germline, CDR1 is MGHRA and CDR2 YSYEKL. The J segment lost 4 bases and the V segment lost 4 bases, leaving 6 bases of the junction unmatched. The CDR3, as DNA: TGCGCCAGCAGCCCCTGGGCGGGAGGTTACAATGAGCAGTTCTTC. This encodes CASSPWAGGYNEQFF.

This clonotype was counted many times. CDR3 sequence reads: CASSYLGGRNEKLFF. Written as DNA, the CDR3 is TGTGCCAGCAGTTACCTCGGAGGCCGGAATGAAAAACTGTTTTTT. The chain joins TRBV6-2 or TRBV6-3 to TRBJ1-4; D is unclear. The CDR3 consists of 15 residues. Trimming shortened V by 2 bases and J by 5 bases, and 12 bases separated the two germline ends. Germline CDR1 MNHEY, CDR2 SVGEGT.

The CDR3 DNA follows: TGCAGTGCTAGAGCTTCGAACACTGAAGCTTTCTTT. Residues: CSARASNTEAFF. The chain recombines TRBV20-1 with TRBJ1-1; D gene uncertain. Germline V gene data show CDR1 as DFQATT and CDR2 as SNEGSKA (reference sequence). This CDR3 comprises 12 residues. V lost 1 base, J lost 1 base, and 4 bases lay in between.

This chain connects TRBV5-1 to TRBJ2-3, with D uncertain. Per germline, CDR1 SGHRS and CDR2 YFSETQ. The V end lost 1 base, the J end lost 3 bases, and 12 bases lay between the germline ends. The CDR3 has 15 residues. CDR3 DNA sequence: TGCGCCAGCAGCTTGCTACCCGGTGGGACAGATACGCAGTATTTT. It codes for CASSLLPGGTDTQYF.

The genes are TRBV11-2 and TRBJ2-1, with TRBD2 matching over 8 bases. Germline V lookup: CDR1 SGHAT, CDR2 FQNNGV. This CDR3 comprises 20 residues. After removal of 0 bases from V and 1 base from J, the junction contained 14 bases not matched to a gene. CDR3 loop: CASSLEESGALAASYNEQFF. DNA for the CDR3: TGTGCCAGCAGCTTAGAGGAAAGCGGGGCACTAGCGGCGTCCTACAATGAGCAGTTCTTC.

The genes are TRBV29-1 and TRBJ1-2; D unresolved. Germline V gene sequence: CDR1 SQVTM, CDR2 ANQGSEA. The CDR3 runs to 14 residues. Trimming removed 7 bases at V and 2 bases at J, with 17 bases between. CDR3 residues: CSAPGMGGNYGYTF. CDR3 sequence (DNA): TGCAGCGCCCCCGGGATGGGAGGGAACTATGGCTACACCTTC.

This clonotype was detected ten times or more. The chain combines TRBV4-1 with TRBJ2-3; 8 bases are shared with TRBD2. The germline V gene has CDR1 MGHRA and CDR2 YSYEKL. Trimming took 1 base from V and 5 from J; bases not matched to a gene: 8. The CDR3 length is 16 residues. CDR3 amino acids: CASSQVAAGGLDTQYF. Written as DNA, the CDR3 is TGCGCCAGCAGCCAAGTCGCGGCGGGGGGCCTAGATACGCAGTATTTT.

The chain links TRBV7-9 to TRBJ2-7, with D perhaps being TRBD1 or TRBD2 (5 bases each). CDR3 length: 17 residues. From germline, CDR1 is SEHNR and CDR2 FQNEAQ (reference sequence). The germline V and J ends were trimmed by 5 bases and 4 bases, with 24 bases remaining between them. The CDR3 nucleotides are TGTGCCAGCAGCCCCGAGGCGACCGGGACGGTCCTTTACGAGCAGTACTTC. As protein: CASSPEATGTVLYEQYF.

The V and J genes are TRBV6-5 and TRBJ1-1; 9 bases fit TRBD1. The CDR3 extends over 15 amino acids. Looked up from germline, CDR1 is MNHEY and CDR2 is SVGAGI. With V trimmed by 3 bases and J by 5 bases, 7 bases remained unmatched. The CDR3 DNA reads TGTGCCAGCAGTTATCAGGGACAGGGAATTACTGAAGCTTTCTTT. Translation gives CASSYQGQGITEAFF.

The CDR3 sequence is CASSFRDSMWADTQYF. The CDR3 nucleotides are TGTGCCAGCAGTTTCCGGGACTCGATGTGGGCAGATACGCAGTATTTT. J is TRBJ2-3 and V is TRBV6-2 or TRBV6-3; possible D gene TRBD2, 6 bases. Trimming took 4 bases from V and 4 from J, leaving 18 bases between them. The CDR3 is made up of 16 amino acids. Germline V gene sequence: CDR1 MNHEY, CDR2 SVGEGT.

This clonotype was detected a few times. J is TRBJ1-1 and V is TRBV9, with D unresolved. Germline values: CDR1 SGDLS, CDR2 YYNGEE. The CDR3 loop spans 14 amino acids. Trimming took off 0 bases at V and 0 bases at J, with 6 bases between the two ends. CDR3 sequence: CASSVGPLNTEAFF. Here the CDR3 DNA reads TGTGCCAGCAGCGTAGGCCCCTTGAACACTGAAGCTTTCTTT.

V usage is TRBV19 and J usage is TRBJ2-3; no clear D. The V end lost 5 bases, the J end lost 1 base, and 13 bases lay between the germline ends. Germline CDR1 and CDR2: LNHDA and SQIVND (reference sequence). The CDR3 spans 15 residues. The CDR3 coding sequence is TGTGCCAGTAGTTTTCGCCAACACGGCACAGATACGCAGTATTTT. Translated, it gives CASSFRQHGTDTQYF.

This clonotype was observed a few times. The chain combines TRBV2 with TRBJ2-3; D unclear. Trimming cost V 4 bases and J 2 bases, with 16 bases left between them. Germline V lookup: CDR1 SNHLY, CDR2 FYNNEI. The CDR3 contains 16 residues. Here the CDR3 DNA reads TGTGCCAGCAGTGGGGCGGTGGCAGATGTCACAGATACGCAGTATTTT. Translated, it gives CASSGAVADVTDTQYF.

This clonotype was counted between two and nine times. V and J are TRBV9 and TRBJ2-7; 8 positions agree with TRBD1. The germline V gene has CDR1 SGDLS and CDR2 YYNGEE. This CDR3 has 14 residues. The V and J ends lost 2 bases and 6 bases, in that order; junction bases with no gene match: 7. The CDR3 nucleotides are TGTGCCAGCAGCGTCGGCCAGGGGGCTTCCGAGCAGTACTTC. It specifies CASSVGQGASEQYF.

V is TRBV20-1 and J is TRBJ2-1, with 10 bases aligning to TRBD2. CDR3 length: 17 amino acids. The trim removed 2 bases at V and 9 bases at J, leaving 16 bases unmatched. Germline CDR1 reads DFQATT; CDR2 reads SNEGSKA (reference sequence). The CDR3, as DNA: TGCAGTGCTAGATCGGTACAGCGGGGGGGCGTATTCAGTGAGCAGTTCTTC. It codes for CSARSVQRGGVFSEQFF.

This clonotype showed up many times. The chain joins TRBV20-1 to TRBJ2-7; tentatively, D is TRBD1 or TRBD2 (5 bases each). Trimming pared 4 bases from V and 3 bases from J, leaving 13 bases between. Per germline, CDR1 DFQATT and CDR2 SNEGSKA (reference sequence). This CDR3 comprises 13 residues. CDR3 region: CSATGRNHYEQYF. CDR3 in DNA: TGCAGTGCTACGGGACGCAACCACTACGAGCAGTACTTC.

The CDR3 DNA follows: TGTGCCAGCAGCTTGGAGGCGGGGCTCACCACGAACACAGATACGCAGTATTTT. This encodes CASSLEAGLTTNTDTQYF. The chain recombines TRBV7-3 with TRBJ2-3; tentative D call: TRBD2 (6 bases). This CDR3 spans 18 amino acids. The V end was cut by 3 bases, the J end by 2 bases, with 21 bases between. In germline, CDR1 is SGHTA, CDR2 FQGTGA.

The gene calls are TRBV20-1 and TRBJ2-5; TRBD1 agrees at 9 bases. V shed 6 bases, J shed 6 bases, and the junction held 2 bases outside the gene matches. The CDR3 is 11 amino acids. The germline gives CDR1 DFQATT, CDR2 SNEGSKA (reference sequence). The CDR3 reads CSAGQGKTQYF. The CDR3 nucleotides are TGCAGTGCGGGACAGGGAAAGACCCAGTACTTC.

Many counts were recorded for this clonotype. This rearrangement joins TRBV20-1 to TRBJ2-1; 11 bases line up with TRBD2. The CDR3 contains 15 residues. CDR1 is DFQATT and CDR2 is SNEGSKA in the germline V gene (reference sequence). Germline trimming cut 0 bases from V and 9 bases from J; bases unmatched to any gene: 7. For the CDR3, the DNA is TGCAGTGCTAGAGATCTACTAGCGGGAGCTGGTGAGCAGTTCTTC. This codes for CSARDLLAGAGEQFF.

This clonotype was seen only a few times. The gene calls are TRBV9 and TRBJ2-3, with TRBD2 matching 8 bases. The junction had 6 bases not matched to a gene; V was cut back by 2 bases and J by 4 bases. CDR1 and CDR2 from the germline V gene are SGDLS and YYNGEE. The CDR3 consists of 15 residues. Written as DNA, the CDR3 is TGTGCCAGCAGCGTTAGCGGGATAGTGGCAGATACGCAGTATTTT. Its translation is CASSVSGIVADTQYF.

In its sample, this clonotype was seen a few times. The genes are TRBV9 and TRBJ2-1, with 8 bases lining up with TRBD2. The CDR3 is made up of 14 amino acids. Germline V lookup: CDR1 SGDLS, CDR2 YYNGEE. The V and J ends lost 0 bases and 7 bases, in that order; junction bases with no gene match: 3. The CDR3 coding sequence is TGTGCCAGCAGCGTAGCTAGCGGGCCTAATGAGCAGTTCTTC. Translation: CASSVASGPNEQFF.

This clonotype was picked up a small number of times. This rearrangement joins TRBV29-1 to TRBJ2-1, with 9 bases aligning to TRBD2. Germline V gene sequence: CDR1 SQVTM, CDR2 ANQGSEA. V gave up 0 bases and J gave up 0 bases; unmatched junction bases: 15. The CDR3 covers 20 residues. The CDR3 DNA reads TGCAGCGTTGAAGATCTCCGGGGACTAGCAGTCTTAGTCTCCTACAATGAGCAGTTCTTC. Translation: CSVEDLRGLAVLVSYNEQFF.

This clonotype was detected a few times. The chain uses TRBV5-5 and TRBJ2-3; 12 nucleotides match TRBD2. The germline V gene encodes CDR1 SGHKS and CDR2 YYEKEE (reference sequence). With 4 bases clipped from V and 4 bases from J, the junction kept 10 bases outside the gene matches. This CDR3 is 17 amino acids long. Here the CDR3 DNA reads TGTGCCAGCAGCCTCCCGACTAGCGGGGGTGTGGCAGATACGCAGTATTTT. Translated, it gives CASSLPTSGGVADTQYF.

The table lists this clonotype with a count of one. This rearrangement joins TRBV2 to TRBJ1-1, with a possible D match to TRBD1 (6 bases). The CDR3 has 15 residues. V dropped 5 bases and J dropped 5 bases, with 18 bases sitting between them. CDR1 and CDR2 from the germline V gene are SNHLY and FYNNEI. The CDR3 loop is CASSSSRGAGTEAFF. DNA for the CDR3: TGTGCCAGCAGTTCTTCTCGGGGGGCAGGAACTGAAGCTTTCTTT.

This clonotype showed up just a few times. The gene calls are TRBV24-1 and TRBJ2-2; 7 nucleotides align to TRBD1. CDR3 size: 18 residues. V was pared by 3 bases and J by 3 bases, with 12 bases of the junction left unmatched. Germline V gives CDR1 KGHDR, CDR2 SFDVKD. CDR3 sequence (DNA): TGTGCCACCAGTGATCCAACGATCGGGACAGAGTACACCGGGGAGCTGTTTTTT. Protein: CATSDPTIGTEYTGELFF.